A single sample is the source of the 27 T cell receptor beta chains below, sequenced in a study of cytomegalovirus exposure and HLA in healthy donors. The PCR ran on 60 Vbeta and 13 Jbeta primers. TCRdb's table, derived via immunoSEQ multiplex PCR, lists solely in-frame clones and lacks some. In the table there are approximately 100,000 clones, 80% of which are singletons. Material for sequencing was PBMCs. The receptors stem from a man between 18 and 29 years old in good health and CMV-seronegative.

V usage is TRBV5-1 and J usage is TRBJ1-6; a weak D match, TRBD1 (6 bases). This CDR3 is 15 amino acids long. Trimming removed 6 bases from V and 8 bases from J, with 18 bases in between. The V gene's germline CDR1 is SGHRS and CDR2 YFSETQ. The CDR3 here is CASTPDSVVHSPLHF. DNA of the CDR3: TGCGCCAGCACCCCGGACAGCGTGGTCCATTCACCCCTCCACTTT. Looking up the rest from reference TRBV5-1 and TRBJ1-6 gives the full variable domain: KAGVTQTPRYLIKTRGQQVTLSCSPISGHRSVSWYQQTPGQGLQFLFEYFSETQRNKGNFPGRFSGRQFSNSRSEMNVSTLELGDSALYLCASTPDSVVHSPLHFGNGTRLTVT.

The chain links TRBV2 to TRBJ2-5; D perhaps matches TRBD2 (6 bases). Trimming stripped 5 bases from V and 0 bases from J, with 10 bases between. The CDR3 has 14 residues. Looked up from germline, CDR1 is SNHLY and CDR2 is FYNNEI. CDR3 bases: TGTGCCAGCAGTTTGGGGGGTTACCAAGAGACCCAGTACTTC. Its translation: CASSLGGYQETQYF.

The rearrangement joins TRBV5-1 to TRBJ1-1; 7 bases align to TRBD1. The germline V gene encodes CDR1 SGHRS and CDR2 YFSETQ. Trimming cost V 0 bases and J 6 bases; bases outside gene matches: 5. The CDR3 has 14 residues. CDR3 sequence: CASSLGPGGAEAFF. In DNA, the CDR3 is TGCGCCAGCAGCTTGGGGCCAGGGGGAGCTGAAGCTTTCTTT.

V usage is TRBV9 and J usage is TRBJ2-1; D possibly corresponds to TRBD1 (6 bases). V was cut by 7 bases and J by 0 bases, with 11 bases left in between. Germline V gives CDR1 SGDLS, CDR2 YYNGEE. The CDR3 loop spans 14 amino acids. Here the CDR3 DNA reads TGTGCCAGCGCAGGACAGTACTCCTACAATGAGCAGTTCTTC. Its translation is CASAGQYSYNEQFF. Full variable domain (outside the CDR3, taken from reference TRBV9 and TRBJ2-1): DSGVTQTPKHLITATGQRVTLRCSPRSGDLSVYWYQQSLDQGLQFLIQYYNGEERAKGNILERFSAQQFPDLHSELNLSSLELGDSALYFCASAGQYSYNEQFFGPGTRLTVL.

The V gene is TRBV29-1, the J gene TRBJ2-2, with D maybe TRBD1 (5 bases). The germline V and J ends were trimmed by 5 bases and 0 bases, with 10 bases remaining between them. The CDR3 extends over 14 amino acids. Germline assignment: CDR1 SQVTM and CDR2 ANQGSEA. The CDR3, as DNA: TGCAGCGTTAGGACACCCGCGAACACCGGGGAGCTGTTTTTT. This sequence encodes CSVRTPANTGELFF.

V and J are TRBV7-8 and TRBJ2-1; D perhaps matches TRBD2 (5 bases). In germline, CDR1 is SGHVS, CDR2 FQNEAQ. V dropped 2 bases and J dropped 7 bases, with 9 bases sitting between them. The length of the CDR3 is 13 residues. Here the CDR3 reads CASSLMRENEQFF. CDR3 in DNA: TGTGCCAGCAGCTTAATGAGGGAGAATGAGCAGTTCTTC.

This clone has a handful of counts. This chain joins TRBV4-2 and TRBJ1-1; no clear D. Trimming shortened V by 5 bases and J by 0 bases, and 13 bases separated the two germline ends. Germline CDR1 reads LGHNA; CDR2 reads YNFKEQ. The CDR3 is made up of 15 amino acids. The CDR3 reads CASSLIGNLNTEAFF. CDR3 bases: TGTGCCAGCAGCTTGATCGGGAATTTGAACACTGAAGCTTTCTTT.

The rearrangement joins TRBV18 to TRBJ2-7; TRBD1 agrees at 7 bases. With V trimmed by 8 bases and J by 0 bases, 7 bases remained unmatched. This CDR3 comprises 14 residues. Germline V CDR1 and CDR2: KGHSH, LQKENI. CDR3 loop: CASLPNRGSYEQYF. The CDR3 DNA is TGTGCCAGCCTGCCCAACAGGGGCTCCTACGAGCAGTACTTC.

The chain combines TRBV11-2 with TRBJ1-1, with no clear D. The germline V and J ends were trimmed by 3 bases and 7 bases, with 15 bases remaining between them. Germline CDR1 and CDR2: SGHAT and FQNNGV. This CDR3 contains 14 residues. The CDR3 region has the DNA TGTGCCAGCAGCTTCGGCACGGTCCGGGATGAAGCTTTCTTT. Residues: CASSFGTVRDEAFF.

The J gene is TRBJ2-4, the V gene TRBV6-5, with D maybe TRBD1 (6 bases). CDR1 is MNHEY, CDR2 SVGAGI, per germline. The V and J ends lost 4 bases and 10 bases respectively, with 20 bases between them. The CDR3 totals 15 residues. CDR3 nucleotides: TGTGCCAGCAGTTCCTCGACAGGCGTAGGGCCTATTCAGTACTTC. Amino acids: CASSSSTGVGPIQYF.

J is TRBJ2-3 and V is TRBV13; the D gene is possibly TRBD2 (6 bases). V lost 5 bases and J lost 0, with 15 bases in between. The CDR3 totals 16 residues. Germline V gene lookup returns CDR1 PRHDT and CDR2 FYEKMQ (reference sequence). This CDR3 reads CASSARRETSTDTQYF. The DNA of the CDR3 is TGTGCCAGCAGCGCTCGGAGGGAGACTAGCACAGATACGCAGTATTTT.

The chain joins TRBV15 to TRBJ2-7; unclear D gene. The CDR3 extends over 12 amino acids. The V end lost 0 bases, the J end lost 3 bases, and 3 bases lay between the germline ends. The V gene's germline CDR1 is LNHNV and CDR2 YYDKDF (reference sequence). CDR3 region: CATSRDGYEQYF. CDR3 in DNA: TGTGCCACCAGCAGAGACGGCTACGAGCAGTACTTC.

CDR3 loop: CAWSVRRGNQPQHF. The CDR3, as DNA: TGTGCCTGGAGTGTACGCAGGGGCAATCAGCCCCAGCATTTT. This chain joins TRBV30 and TRBJ1-5; D is perhaps TRBD1 (5 bases). Trimming pared 0 bases from V and 2 bases from J, leaving 8 bases between. Germline V gene lookup returns CDR1 GTSNPN and CDR2 SVGIG (reference sequence). The CDR3 consists of 14 residues.

The chain recombines TRBV5-1 with TRBJ2-7; D is perhaps TRBD2 (6 bases). Germline values: CDR1 SGHRS, CDR2 YFSETQ. The CDR3 is made up of 15 amino acids. Trimming took 4 bases from V and 3 from J, leaving 17 bases between them. CDR3 sequence reads: CASSPGEARVYEQYF. Written as DNA, the CDR3 is TGCGCCAGCAGCCCGGGGGAAGCGCGGGTCTACGAGCAGTACTTC.

The gene calls are TRBV5-1 and TRBJ1-1; possibly TRBD1 for D (6 bases). The CDR3 length is 15 residues. V gave up 4 bases and J gave up 2 bases, with 15 bases separating them. Germline V gene lookup returns CDR1 SGHRS and CDR2 YFSETQ. CDR3 nucleotides: TGCGCCAGCAGCCCCACCGGGACACCAAACACTGAAGCTTTCTTT. It encodes CASSPTGTPNTEAFF.

The chain carries TRBV5-4 and TRBJ1-1; D gene uncertain. V lost 1 base, J lost 0 bases, and 13 bases lay in between. The CDR3 has 16 residues. Germline lookup yields CDR1 SGHNT and CDR2 YYREEE (reference sequence). Here the CDR3 reads CASSLIDRGLNTEAFF. Written as DNA, the CDR3 is TGTGCCAGCAGCTTGATAGATCGCGGGCTGAACACTGAAGCTTTCTTT. The whole variable domain, filled in from reference TRBV5-4 and TRBJ1-1, reads ETGVTQSPTHLIKTRGQQVTLRCSSQSGHNTVSWYQQALGQGPQFIFQYYREEENGRGNFPPRFSGLQFPNYSSELNVNALELDDSALYLCASSLIDRGLNTEAFFGQGTRLTVV.

V gene TRBV6-5 combines with J gene TRBJ2-3, with D possibly TRBD2 on 5 matching bases. The germline CDR1 and CDR2 sequences are MNHEY and SVGAGI. This CDR3 comprises 14 residues. Between the trimmed V and J ends, which lost 7 bases and 2 bases, there was a span of 13 bases. In DNA, the CDR3 is TGTGCCAGCAAAGGCGGGCCAAACACAGATACGCAGTATTTT. Its translation is CASKGGPNTDTQYF.

The genes are TRBV2 and TRBJ2-7, with D tentatively TRBD1 (6 bases). Trimming removed 3 bases at V and 0 bases at J, with 12 bases between. The CDR3 consists of 15 residues. The germline V gene encodes CDR1 SNHLY and CDR2 FYNNEI. CDR3 loop: CASSDSRGNSYEQYF. CDR3 coding DNA: TGTGCCAGCAGTGATTCCAGGGGCAACTCCTACGAGCAGTACTTC.

V is TRBV19 and J is TRBJ1-2, with TRBD1 matching 9 bases. Germline CDR1 LNHDA, CDR2 SQIVND (reference sequence). This CDR3 has 14 amino acids. The ends lost 3 bases at V and 2 bases at J; junction bases unmatched: 1. In DNA form, the CDR3 reads TGTGCCAGTAGTATTGGACAGGGGAACTATGGCTACACCTTC. It translates to CASSIGQGNYGYTF.

The chain links TRBV18 to TRBJ1-5; the D is unclear. The ends were cut back, 5 bases at V and 1 base at J, with 15 bases in the middle. The germline CDR1 and CDR2 sequences are KGHSH and LQKENI. The CDR3 extends over 16 amino acids. CDR3: CASSSSASQSNQPQHF. The DNA of the CDR3 is TGTGCCAGCTCATCCAGTGCCTCCCAGAGCAATCAGCCCCAGCATTTT.

This clone showed up just once. Written as DNA, the CDR3 is TGCGCCAGCAGCTCCACAGGGGACCCCTACAATGAGCAGTTCTTC. Its translation is CASSSTGDPYNEQFF. This chain connects TRBV5-1 to TRBJ2-1; TRBD1 aligns across 7 bases. Per germline, CDR1 SGHRS and CDR2 YFSETQ. There are 15 residues in the CDR3. Trimming took 3 bases from V and 2 from J; bases not matched to a gene: 5.

The CDR3 region has the DNA TGTGCCAGCAGTGAAAATCACGGGACTAGTCAGACCCAGTACTTC. This codes for CASSENHGTSQTQYF. The gene calls are TRBV6-1 and TRBJ2-5, with 8 nucleotides matching TRBD2. The length of the CDR3 is 15 residues. Germline values: CDR1 MNHNS, CDR2 SASEGT. Trimming took 2 bases from V and 6 from J; bases not matched to a gene: 8.

The chain recombines TRBV5-1 with TRBJ2-6, with D perhaps matching TRBD1 (6 bases). V was pared by 2 bases and J by 2 bases, with 17 bases between. The CDR3 covers 18 residues. Germline values: CDR1 SGHRS, CDR2 YFSETQ. Here the CDR3 reads CASSLNRDRGAGANVLTF. CDR3 in DNA: TGCGCCAGCAGCTTAAACAGGGATAGAGGCGCTGGGGCCAACGTCCTGACTTTC.

The J gene is TRBJ1-2, the V gene TRBV5-4, with D perhaps TRBD1 (5 bases). Germline CDR1 reads SGHNT; CDR2 reads YYREEE (reference sequence). The CDR3 sequence is 15 residues long. V dropped 0 bases and J dropped 6 bases, with 15 bases sitting between them. The CDR3 region is CASSLGREGMDGYTF. CDR3 DNA: TGTGCCAGCAGCTTGGGTCGGGAGGGGATGGATGGCTACACCTTC. The entire variable domain, with the rest obtained from reference TRBV5-4 and TRBJ1-2, is as follows: ETGVTQSPTHLIKTRGQQVTLRCSSQSGHNTVSWYQQALGQGPQFIFQYYREEENGRGNFPPRFSGLQFPNYSSELNVNALELDDSALYLCASSLGREGMDGYTFGSGTRLTVV.

The chain uses TRBV11-2 and TRBJ2-5; TRBD2 matches at 14 bases. The V and J ends lost 5 bases and 5 bases, in that order; junction bases with no gene match: 7. The CDR3 has 16 amino acids. The germline gives CDR1 SGHAT, CDR2 FQNNGV. CDR3: CASSKTTSGGEETQYF. CDR3 bases: TGTGCCAGCAGCAAAACGACTAGCGGGGGGGAGGAGACCCAGTACTTC.

This clone showed up just once. V gene TRBV5-1 combines with J gene TRBJ2-7; no reliable D call. CDR1 and CDR2 (germline): SGHRS, YFSETQ. V dropped 3 bases and J dropped 4 bases, with 8 bases sitting between them. The CDR3 length is 12 residues. The CDR3 protein is CASSYSQYEQYF. The CDR3 coding sequence is TGCGCCAGCAGCTATTCCCAATACGAGCAGTACTTC.

The V gene is TRBV15, the J gene TRBJ2-3; D gene uncertain. The germline V gene encodes CDR1 LNHNV and CDR2 YYDKDF (reference sequence). Trimming shortened V by 0 bases and J by 7 bases, and 5 bases separated the two germline ends. The CDR3 has 12 residues. The CDR3 nucleotides read TGTGCCACCAGCAGAGATGCGAATACGCAGTATTTT. It encodes CATSRDANTQYF.